A selection of T cell receptor beta chains follows, all from one sample in a study of blood T cells in healthy people across ages. TCRdb re-analysed the 5' RACE reads in MiXCR, keeping a single row per CDR3 protein. The data show 760,000 or so distinct CDR3 sequences, with around 25% seen just once and around 9.2% held by the top ten. Another study also made use of these data, one on T cells of mothers and their children.

Sequencing was done on a sample of blood. These receptors all come from a boy aged 10-17 years in good health. The CDR3 runs from the conserved cysteine through the conserved F or W. D genes are given only for firm matches. Size is omitted from some rows. Given values are once, few, many or a class for expanded clones.

d_gene	v_gene	abundance	len	j_gene	CDR3nt	CDR3aa
NA	TRBV19	NA	15	TRBJ2-1	TGTGCCAGTAGTATAGGTCAAAGCTCCTACAATGAGCAGTTCTTC	CASSIGQSSYNEQFF
NA	TRBV27	NA	13	TRBJ1-4	TGTGCCAGCAAGGTCAGGGCTAGCGAAAAACTGTTTTTT	CASKVRASEKLFF
NA	TRBV7-3	NA	15	TRBJ2-3	TGTGCCAGCAGCCCTACTCCAGGGGCCACAGATACGCAGTATTTT	CASSPTPGATDTQYF
TRBD1	TRBV4-1	NA	14	TRBJ2-5	TGCGCCAGCAGCCAAGGGGACAGACAAGAGACCCAGTACTTC	CASSQGDRQETQYF
NA	TRBV28	NA	13	TRBJ2-5	TGTGCCAGCAGGGCGTCGGGGGGCCAGACCCAGTACTTC	CASRASGGQTQYF
NA	TRBV10-3	NA	14	TRBJ2-1	TGTGCCATCAGCGAGTTGGACATCTACAATGAGCAGTTCTTC	CAISELDIYNEQFF
NA	TRBV9	NA	16	TRBJ2-1	TGTGCCAGCAGCGGAACGGACCGTAGCTCCTACAATGAGCAGTTCTTC	CASSGTDRSSYNEQFF
NA	TRBV28	few	17	TRBJ1-5	TGTGCCAGCAGGGACGCCGGGGTCACCAACACAAATCAGCCCCAGCATTTT	CASRDAGVTNTNQPQHF
TRBD2	TRBV20-1	NA	14	TRBJ2-1	TGCAGTGCTCTCAGCGGGGGACGGGACAATGAGCAGTTCTTC	CSALSGGRDNEQFF
NA	TRBV5-1	few	15	TRBJ1-4	TGCGCCAGCAGCTTGGTTTTAGGGGACAATGAAAAACTGTTTTTT	CASSLVLGDNEKLFF
NA	TRBV27	NA	12	TRBJ1-2	TGTGCCAGCAGTCCCCGACAGGTTGGCTACACCTTC	CASSPRQVGYTF
NA	TRBV18	NA	16	TRBJ2-6	TGTGCCAGCTCACCACCGAACAGGGCTGGGGCCAACGTCCTGACTTTC	CASSPPNRAGANVLTF
TRBD2	TRBV27	NA	16	TRBJ2-1	TGTGCCAGCAGTAGCAACCCAGCGGGAACGGGCAATGAGCAGTTCTTC	CASSSNPAGTGNEQFF
NA	TRBV5-4	few	13	TRBJ2-1	TGTGCCAGCAGCTCCCAGACCAACAATGAGCAGTTCTTC	CASSSQTNNEQFF
NA	TRBV27	NA	14	TRBJ2-7	TGTGCCAGCAGTTTAGACGGCGCGTCCCACGAGCAGTACTTC	CASSLDGASHEQYF
NA	TRBV28	many	13	TRBJ2-7	TGTGCCAGCAGAAGAGGGTTCTTCTACGAGCAGTACTTC	CASRRGFFYEQYF
NA	TRBV5-1	NA	15	TRBJ2-7	TGCGCCAGCGGAACAACTCAGGCAGGGCTCTACGAGCAGTACTTC	CASGTTQAGLYEQYF
TRBD2	TRBV4-2	NA	18	TRBJ2-1	TGTGCCAGCAGCCAAGATTGGGTAGCGGGGACAAGCTACAATGAGCAGTTCTTC	CASSQDWVAGTSYNEQFF
NA	TRBV11-3	NA	16	TRBJ2-6	TGTGCCAGCAGCCAGTCCTGGAGCTCTGGGGCCAACGTCCTGACTTTC	CASSQSWSSGANVLTF
NA	TRBV20-1	NA	15	TRBJ2-1	TGCAGTGCTAGAGATATAGAGCTTTCGGGCAATGAGCAGTTCTTC	CSARDIELSGNEQFF